A selection of T cell receptor beta chains follows, all from one sample in a study of T cells in Graves' hyperthyroidism and ophthalmopathy. MiXCR was run by TCRdb on the multiplex PCR reads, yielding one entry per CDR3 protein. The data hold a few hundred thousand distinct CDR3 sequences, with 15% to 18% observed a single time. Sequencing used blood. The receptors originated from a woman aged 25 to 39 with Graves' hyperthyroidism. The CDR3 runs from the conserved cysteine through the conserved F or W. Each record gives: V gene, J gene, D gene, clone size, CDR3 DNA, CDR3 protein. A D gene is named only where the DNA matches it firmly. Only part of the rows carry a size: once, few, many, or a class if the clone is expanded.

>TRBV7-2|TRBJ2-7|TRBD2|NA
TGTGCCAGCAGCCTCTCGCCGGGACTAGCGGGATTTCCCTACGAGCAGTACTTC
CASSLSPGLAGFPYEQYF
>TRBV18|TRBJ1-2|NA|many
TGTGCCAGCTCACCACTTGACTATGGCTACACCTTC
CASSPLDYGYTF
>TRBV28|TRBJ2-7|TRBD2|few
TGTGCCAGCAGGGCCACTAGCGCGAGCTCCTACGAGCAGTACTTC
CASRATSASSYEQYF
>TRBV20-1|TRBJ1-5|TRBD1|few
TGCAGTGCTTTACAGGGGGCGCTTATTATTCAGCCCCAGCATTTT
CSALQGALIIQPQHF
>TRBV20-1|TRBJ2-7|NA|few
TGCAGTGCTACTTGGGACTCCACCTACGAGCAGTACTTC
CSATWDSTYEQYF
>TRBV7-8|TRBJ2-1|TRBD2|many
TGTGCCAGCAGCTTCGGGGGAAGCGGGAGGTTTAATGAGCAGTTCTTC
CASSFGGSGRFNEQFF
>TRBV6-5|TRBJ2-7|NA|few
TGTGCCAGCAGTTACTCCAATGACAGGTCCACCATCCATTACGAGCAGTACTTC
CASSYSNDRSTIHYEQYF
>TRBV6-2/TRBV6-3|TRBJ2-5|TRBD2|few
TGTGCCAGCAGCGGGACTAGCGGGAGACTTCAGTACTTC
CASSGTSGRLQYF
>TRBV12-5|TRBJ1-1|TRBD1|few
TGTGCTAGTGGTAAAGAGACAGGGGTTGAAGCTTTCTTT
CASGKETGVEAFF
>TRBV7-2|TRBJ2-2|TRBD2|once
TGTGCCAGCAGCTTAGTTGCCCCCTGGACTAGCGCGGTCACCGGGGAGCTGTTTTTT
CASSLVAPWTSAVTGELFF
>TRBV27|TRBJ1-1|NA|many
TGTGCCAGCAGTCGTGGGGGGATGAACACTGAAGCTTTCTTT
CASSRGGMNTEAFF
>TRBV28|TRBJ2-3|TRBD1|few
TGTGCCAGCAGTCCGGCCGGGGACAGGGGAGATACGCAGTATTTT
CASSPAGDRGDTQYF
>TRBV3-1|TRBJ1-1|NA|many
TGTGCCAGCAGCCACGACAGCAACTCGGGGATGGCTTTCTTT
CASSHDSNSGMAFF
>TRBV7-2|TRBJ1-4|NA|many
TGTGCCAGCAGCATCGCTGGGACCAAGGGTGAAAAACTGTTTTTT
CASSIAGTKGEKLFF
>TRBV7-9|TRBJ1-2|NA|few
TGTGCCAGCAGCCCCTTGAATGGGGATGGCTACACCTTC
CASSPLNGDGYTF
>TRBV29-1|TRBJ2-7|NA|few
TGCAGCGTTGAAAGCCCCGTCTCCTACGAGCAGTACTTC
CSVESPVSYEQYF
>TRBV15|TRBJ2-1|TRBD2|many
TGTGCCACCAGCAGTATCCTGACTAGCGGCGGCTACAATGAGCAGTTCTTC
CATSSILTSGGYNEQFF
>TRBV11-2|TRBJ2-1|TRBD2|many
TGTGCCAGCAGCTCTTTAGCGGGACTCGGGTACAATGAGCAGTTCTTC
CASSSLAGLGYNEQFF
>TRBV7-9|TRBJ1-2|NA|NA
TGTGCCAGCAGCTTAAGCCGGGAAAACTATGGCTACACCTTC
CASSLSRENYGYTF
>TRBV19|TRBJ2-5|NA|few
TGTGCCAGTAGTATGGTGGGAGGTCGAGAGACCCAGTACTTC
CASSMVGGRETQYF
>TRBV20-1|TRBJ1-1|NA|many
TGCAGTGCTAAAACGGTGTTATCAGCTTTCTTT
CSAKTVLSAFF
>TRBV12-3/TRBV12-4|TRBJ2-1|NA|many
TGTGCCAGCAGTTTAGGCATACAGGGAGGGAATGAGCAGTTCTTC
CASSLGIQGGNEQFF
>TRBV12-3/TRBV12-4|TRBJ2-7|NA|few
TGTGCCAGCAGTTTCTTCCAGGACTCCCACGAGCAGTACTTC
CASSFFQDSHEQYF
>TRBV30|TRBJ1-1|NA|many
TGTGCCTCCTACTGGGGGAACACTGAAGCTTTCTTT
CASYWGNTEAFF
>TRBV28|TRBJ1-1|NA|NA
TGTGCCAGCCTGCCTAGGAAGGGCCGCCTGAACACTGAAGCTTTCTTT
CASLPRKGRLNTEAFF
>TRBV28|TRBJ1-2|NA|NA
TGTGCCAGCAGTGCGGGGGGTTCTAGCTATGGCTACACCTTC
CASSAGGSSYGYTF
>TRBV20-1|TRBJ2-1|TRBD2|many
TGCAGTGCTCCCATGGTCCTAGCGGGAGCTAATGAGCAGTTCTTC
CSAPMVLAGANEQFF